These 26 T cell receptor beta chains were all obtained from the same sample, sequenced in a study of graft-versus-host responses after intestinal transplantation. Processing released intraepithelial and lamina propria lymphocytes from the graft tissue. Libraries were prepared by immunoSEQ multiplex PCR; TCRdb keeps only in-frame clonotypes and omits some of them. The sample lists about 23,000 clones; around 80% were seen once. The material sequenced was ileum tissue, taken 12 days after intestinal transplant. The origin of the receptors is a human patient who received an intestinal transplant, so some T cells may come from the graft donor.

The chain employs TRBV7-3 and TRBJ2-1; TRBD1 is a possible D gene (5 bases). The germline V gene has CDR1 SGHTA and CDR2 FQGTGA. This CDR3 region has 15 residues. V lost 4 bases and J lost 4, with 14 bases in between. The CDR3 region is CASSYDGQSYNEQFF. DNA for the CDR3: TGTGCCAGCAGCTATGACGGACAATCTTACAATGAGCAGTTCTTC.

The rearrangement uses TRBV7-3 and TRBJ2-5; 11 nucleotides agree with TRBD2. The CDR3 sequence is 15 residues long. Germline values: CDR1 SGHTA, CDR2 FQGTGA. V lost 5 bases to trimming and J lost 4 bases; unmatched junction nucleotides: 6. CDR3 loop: CASSPQLAGAETQYF. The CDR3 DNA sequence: TGTGCCAGCAGCCCGCAACTAGCGGGAGCAGAGACCCAGTACTTC.

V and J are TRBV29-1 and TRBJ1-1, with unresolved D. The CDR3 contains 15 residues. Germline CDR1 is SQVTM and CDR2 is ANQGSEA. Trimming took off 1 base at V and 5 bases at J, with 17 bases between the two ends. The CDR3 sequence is CSVEAGVGLWTEAFF. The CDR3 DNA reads TGCAGCGTTGAAGCCGGGGTGGGCCTCTGGACTGAAGCTTTCTTT.

The CDR3 sequence: CASSFRGLYEQYF. The CDR3 nucleotides read TGTGCCAGCAGCTTCAGGGGCCTCTACGAGCAGTACTTC. The chain couples TRBV6-1 to TRBJ2-7; the D gene is possibly TRBD1 (6 bases). This CDR3 is built from 13 residues. In germline, CDR1 is MNHNS, CDR2 SASEGT. The V end was cut by 6 bases, the J end by 3 bases, with 12 bases between.

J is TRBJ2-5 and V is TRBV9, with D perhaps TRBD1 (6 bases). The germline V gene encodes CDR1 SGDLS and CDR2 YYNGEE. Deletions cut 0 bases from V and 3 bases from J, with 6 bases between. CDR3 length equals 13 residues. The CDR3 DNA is TGTGCCAGCAGCGTAGGGGACAAAGAGACCCAGTACTTC. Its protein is CASSVGDKETQYF. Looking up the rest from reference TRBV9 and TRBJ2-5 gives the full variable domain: DSGVTQTPKHLITATGQRVTLRCSPRSGDLSVYWYQQSLDQGLQFLIQYYNGEERAKGNILERFSAQQFPDLHSELNLSSLELGDSALYFCASSVGDKETQYFGPGTRLLVL.

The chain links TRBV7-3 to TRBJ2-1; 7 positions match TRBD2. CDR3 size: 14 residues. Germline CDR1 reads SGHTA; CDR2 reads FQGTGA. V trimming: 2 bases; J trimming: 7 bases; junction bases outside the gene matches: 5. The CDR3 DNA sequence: TGTGCCAGCAGCTTAGACAGCGGGGCAAATGAGCAGTTCTTC. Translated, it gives CASSLDSGANEQFF.

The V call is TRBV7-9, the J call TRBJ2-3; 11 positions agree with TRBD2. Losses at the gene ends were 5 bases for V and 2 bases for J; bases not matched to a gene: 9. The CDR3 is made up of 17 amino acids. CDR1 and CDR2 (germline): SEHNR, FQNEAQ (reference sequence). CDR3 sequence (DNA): TGTGCCAGCAGCCGGGGGCTTAGCGGGGGGGCCACAGATACGCAGTATTTT. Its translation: CASSRGLSGGATDTQYF.

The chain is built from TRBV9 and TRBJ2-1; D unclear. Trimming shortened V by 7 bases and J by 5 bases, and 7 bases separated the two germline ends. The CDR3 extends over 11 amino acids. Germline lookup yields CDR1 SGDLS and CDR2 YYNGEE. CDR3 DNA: TGTGCCAGCTCCCACAACAATGAGCAGTTCTTC. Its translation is CASSHNNEQFF. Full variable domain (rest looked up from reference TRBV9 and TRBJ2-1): DSGVTQTPKHLITATGQRVTLRCSPRSGDLSVYWYQQSLDQGLQFLIQYYNGEERAKGNILERFSAQQFPDLHSELNLSSLELGDSALYFCASSHNNEQFFGPGTRLTVL.

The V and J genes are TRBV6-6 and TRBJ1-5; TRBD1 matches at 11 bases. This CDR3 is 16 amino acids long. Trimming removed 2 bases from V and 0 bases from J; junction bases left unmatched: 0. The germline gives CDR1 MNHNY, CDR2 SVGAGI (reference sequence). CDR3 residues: CASSYGQGASNQPQHF. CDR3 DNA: TGTGCCAGCAGTTACGGACAGGGGGCTAGCAATCAGCCCCAGCATTTT.

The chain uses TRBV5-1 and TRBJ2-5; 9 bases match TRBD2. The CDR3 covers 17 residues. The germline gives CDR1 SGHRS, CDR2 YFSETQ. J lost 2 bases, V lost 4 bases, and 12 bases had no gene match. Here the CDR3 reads CASSLGGLAGRQETQYF. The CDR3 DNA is TGCGCCAGCAGCCTGGGGGGTCTAGCGGGGCGGCAAGAGACCCAGTACTTC.

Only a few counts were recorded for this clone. The CDR3 coding sequence is TGCAGCGTTGGCTATAGCTCCTACGAGCAGTACTTC. Its protein is CSVGYSSYEQYF. The V and J genes are TRBV29-1 and TRBJ2-7; D is ambiguous. The V end lost 4 bases, the J end lost 0 bases, and 7 bases lay between the germline ends. Germline V gene lookup returns CDR1 SQVTM and CDR2 ANQGSEA. The CDR3 totals 12 residues.

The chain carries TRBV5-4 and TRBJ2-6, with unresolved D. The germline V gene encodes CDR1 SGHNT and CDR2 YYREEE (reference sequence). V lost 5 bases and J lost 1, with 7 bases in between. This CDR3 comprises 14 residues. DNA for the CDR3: TGTGCCAGCAGTACAGAATCTGGGGCCAACGTCCTGACTTTC. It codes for CASSTESGANVLTF.

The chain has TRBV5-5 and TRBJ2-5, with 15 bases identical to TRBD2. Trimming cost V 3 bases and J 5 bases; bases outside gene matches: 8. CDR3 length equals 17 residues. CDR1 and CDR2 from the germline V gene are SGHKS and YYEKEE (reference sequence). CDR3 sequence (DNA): TGTGCCAGCAGCTATGGACTAGCGGGAGGGCCGGGTGAGACCCAGTACTTC. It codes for CASSYGLAGGPGETQYF.

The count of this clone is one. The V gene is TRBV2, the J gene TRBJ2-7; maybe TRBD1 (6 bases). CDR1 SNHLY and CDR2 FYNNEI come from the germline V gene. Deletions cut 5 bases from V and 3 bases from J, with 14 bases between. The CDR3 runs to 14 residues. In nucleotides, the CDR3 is TGTGCCAGCAGTACAACAGGGTTGGACTACGAGCAGTACTTC. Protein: CASSTTGLDYEQYF.

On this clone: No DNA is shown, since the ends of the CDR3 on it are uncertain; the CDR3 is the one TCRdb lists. The CDR3 protein is CASSQDWAGGADEQLF. The V call is TRBV4-2, the J call TRBJ2-1; TRBD2 is the table's D call and was not checked against the DNA. In germline, CDR1 is LGHNA, CDR2 YNFKEQ. 16 amino acids form the CDR3, both terminal residues included.

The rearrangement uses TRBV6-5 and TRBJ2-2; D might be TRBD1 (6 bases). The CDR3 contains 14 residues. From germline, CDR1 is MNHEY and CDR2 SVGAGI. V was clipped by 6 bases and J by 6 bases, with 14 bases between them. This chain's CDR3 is CASSRLGAPGELFF. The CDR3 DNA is TGTGCCAGCAGCCGACTGGGGGCCCCCGGGGAGCTGTTTTTT.

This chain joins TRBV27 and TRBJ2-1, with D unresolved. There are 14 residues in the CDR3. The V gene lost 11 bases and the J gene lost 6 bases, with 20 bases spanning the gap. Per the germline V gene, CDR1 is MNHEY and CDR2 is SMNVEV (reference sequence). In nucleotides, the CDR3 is TGTGCCGCCGCCGCGACAACCACTCCCAATGAGCAGTTCTTC. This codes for CAAAATTTPNEQFF.

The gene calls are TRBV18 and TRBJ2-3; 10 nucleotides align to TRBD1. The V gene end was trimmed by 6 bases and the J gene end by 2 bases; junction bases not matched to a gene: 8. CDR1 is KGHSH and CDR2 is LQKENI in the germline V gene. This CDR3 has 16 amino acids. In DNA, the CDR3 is TGTGCCAGCTCCCGCCGGACAGGGGGTTTCACAGATACGCAGTATTTT. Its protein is CASSRRTGGFTDTQYF.

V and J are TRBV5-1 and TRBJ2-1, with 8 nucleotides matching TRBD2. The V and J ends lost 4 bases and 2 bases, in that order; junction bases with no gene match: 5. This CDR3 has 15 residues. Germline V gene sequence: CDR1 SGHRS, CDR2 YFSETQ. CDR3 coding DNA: TGCGCCAGCAGCCCCACTAGCGGTCCCTACAATGAGCAGTTCTTC. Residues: CASSPTSGPYNEQFF. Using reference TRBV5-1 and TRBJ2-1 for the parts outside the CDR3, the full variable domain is KAGVTQTPRYLIKTRGQQVTLSCSPISGHRSVSWYQQTPGQGLQFLFEYFSETQRNKGNFPGRFSGRQFSNSRSEMNVSTLELGDSALYLCASSPTSGPYNEQFFGPGTRLTVL.

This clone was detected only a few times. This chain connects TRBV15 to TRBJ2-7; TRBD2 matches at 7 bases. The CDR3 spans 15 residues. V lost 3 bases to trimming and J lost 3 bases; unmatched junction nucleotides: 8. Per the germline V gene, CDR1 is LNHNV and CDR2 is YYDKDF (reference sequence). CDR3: CATSSSASGYYEQYF. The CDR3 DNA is TGTGCCACCAGCAGTAGTGCTAGCGGTTACTACGAGCAGTACTTC.

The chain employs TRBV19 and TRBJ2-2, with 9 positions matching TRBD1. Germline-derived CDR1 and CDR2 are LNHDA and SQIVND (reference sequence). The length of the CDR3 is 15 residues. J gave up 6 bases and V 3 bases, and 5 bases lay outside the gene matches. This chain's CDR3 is CASSIGDRAAGELFF. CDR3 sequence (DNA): TGTGCCAGTAGTATTGGGGACAGGGCGGCCGGGGAGCTGTTTTTT.

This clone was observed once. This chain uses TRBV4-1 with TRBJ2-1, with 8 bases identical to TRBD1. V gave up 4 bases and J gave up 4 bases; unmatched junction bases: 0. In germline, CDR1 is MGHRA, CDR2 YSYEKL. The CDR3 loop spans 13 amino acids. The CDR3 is CASSRDRYNEQFF. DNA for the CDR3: TGCGCCAGCAGCCGGGACAGGTACAATGAGCAGTTCTTC.

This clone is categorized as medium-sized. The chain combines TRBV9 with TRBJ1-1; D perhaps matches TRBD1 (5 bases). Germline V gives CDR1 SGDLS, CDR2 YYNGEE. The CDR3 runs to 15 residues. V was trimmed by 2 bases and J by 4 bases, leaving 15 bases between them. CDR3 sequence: CASSVGGATLTEAFF. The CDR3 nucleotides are TGTGCCAGCAGCGTCGGCGGGGCAACCCTCACTGAAGCTTTCTTT.

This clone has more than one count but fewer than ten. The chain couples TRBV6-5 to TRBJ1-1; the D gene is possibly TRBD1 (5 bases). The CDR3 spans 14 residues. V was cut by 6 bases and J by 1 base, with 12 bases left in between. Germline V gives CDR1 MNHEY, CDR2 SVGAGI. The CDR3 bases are TGTGCCAGCAGCTTCACTCAGGGGAACACTGAAGCTTTCTTT. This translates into CASSFTQGNTEAFF.

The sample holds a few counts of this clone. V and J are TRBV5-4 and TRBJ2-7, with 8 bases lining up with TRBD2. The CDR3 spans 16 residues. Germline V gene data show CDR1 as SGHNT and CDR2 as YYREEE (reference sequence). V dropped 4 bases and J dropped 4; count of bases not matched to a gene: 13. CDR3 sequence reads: CASSRYTGGALYEQYF. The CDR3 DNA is TGTGCCAGCAGCCGATATACGGGGGGGGCCTTATACGAGCAGTACTTC.

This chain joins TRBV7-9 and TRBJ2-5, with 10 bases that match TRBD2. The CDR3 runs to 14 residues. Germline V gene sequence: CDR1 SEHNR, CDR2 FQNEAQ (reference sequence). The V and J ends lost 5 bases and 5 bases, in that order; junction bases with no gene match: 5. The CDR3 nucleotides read TGTGCCAGCAGCGCCGCAGCGGGGGGGGAGACCCAGTACTTC. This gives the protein CASSAAAGGETQYF.